The 8 T cell receptor beta chains reported below all come from one sample, sequenced in a study of OX40 agonist ivuxolimab in advanced cancers. Profiling relied on immunoSEQ multiplex PCR, and the TCRdb table lists in-frame clones only, not all of them. The sample consists of tens of thousands of clones, 75% to 90% of them appearing once. Sequencing was performed on CD4+ or CD8+ T cells sorted from blood, taken in a trial of the OX40 agonist ivuxolimab. The origin of the receptors is an adult with an advanced solid tumor such as melanoma, head and neck, liver or kidney cancer.

The CDR3 nucleotides are TGTGCCAGCAGCTTTGCCCAGAACACTGAAGCTTTCTTT. Its protein product is CASSFAQNTEAFF. This chain uses TRBV7-2 with TRBJ1-1; no clear D. Germline CDR1 SGHTA, CDR2 FQGNSA. This CDR3 region has 13 residues. With 3 bases removed from V and 1 base from J, the gap between germline ends came to 6 bases. Supplemented by reference TRBV7-2 and TRBJ1-1, the full variable domain reads GAGVSQSPSNKVTEKGKDVELRCDPISGHTALYWYRQSLGQGLEFLIYFQGNSAPDKSGLPSDRFSAERTGGSVSTLTIQRTQQEDSAVYLCASSFAQNTEAFFGQGTRLTVV.

The chain carries TRBV18 and TRBJ2-7; D might be TRBD2 (6 bases). The CDR3 totals 15 residues. V was trimmed by 4 bases and J by 3 bases, leaving 16 bases between them. CDR1 is KGHSH, CDR2 LQKENI, per germline. The CDR3 loop is CASSRPFGLFYEQYF. The DNA for the CDR3 is TGTGCCAGCTCACGACCCTTCGGACTATTCTACGAGCAGTACTTC.

This clone was seen more than once but under ten times. The V gene is TRBV5-1, the J gene TRBJ1-2; no clear D. The V and J ends lost 7 bases and 1 base respectively, with 5 bases between them. The CDR3 sequence is 11 residues long. Germline CDR1 SGHRS, CDR2 YFSETQ. CDR3 sequence reads: CASQSNYGYTF. In nucleotides, the CDR3 is TGCGCCAGCCAGAGTAACTATGGCTACACCTTC.

Only one count was recorded for this clone. The V call is TRBV29-1, the J call TRBJ1-1, with a possible D match to TRBD1 (6 bases). This CDR3 has 14 residues. CDR1 and CDR2 (germline): SQVTM, ANQGSEA. The V gene lost 7 bases and the J gene lost 0 bases, with 15 bases spanning the gap. The CDR3 protein is CSGGAGYMNTEAFF. As DNA, the CDR3 is TGCAGCGGGGGGGCCGGCTACATGAACACTGAAGCTTTCTTT. Based on the CDR3 plus reference TRBV29-1 and TRBJ1-1, the full variable domain is SAVISQKPSRDICQRGTSLTIQCQVDSQVTMMFWYRQQPGQSLTLIATANQGSEATYESGFVIDKFPISRPNLTFSTLTVSNMSPEDSSIYLCSGGAGYMNTEAFFGQGTRLTVV.

The rearrangement links TRBV5-1 to TRBJ2-2, with TRBD2 matching over 8 bases. Looked up from germline, CDR1 is SGHRS and CDR2 is YFSETQ. J lost 4 bases, V lost 0 bases, and 5 bases had no gene match. The length of the CDR3 is 16 residues. CDR3 region: CASSLGAGVTTGELFF. DNA of the CDR3: TGCGCCAGCAGCTTGGGAGCGGGGGTGACCACCGGGGAGCTGTTTTTT. Full variable domain (missing parts from reference TRBV5-1 and TRBJ2-2): KAGVTQTPRYLIKTRGQQVTLSCSPISGHRSVSWYQQTPGQGLQFLFEYFSETQRNKGNFPGRFSGRQFSNSRSEMNVSTLELGDSALYLCASSLGAGVTTGELFFGEGSRLTVL.

The rearrangement links TRBV28 to TRBJ1-1; possibly TRBD1 for D (5 bases). V was pared by 3 bases and J by 2 bases, with 16 bases between. The CDR3 consists of 16 residues. Germline CDR1 MDHEN, CDR2 SYDVKM. DNA for the CDR3: TGTGCCAGCAGTTTCCCCACTTACAGGTTCAACACTGAAGCTTTCTTT. Amino acid sequence: CASSFPTYRFNTEAFF.

The chain recombines TRBV7-3 with TRBJ1-2, with TRBD1 as a possible D gene (6 bases). This CDR3 spans 15 amino acids. The germline V gene has CDR1 SGHTA and CDR2 FQGTGA. Trimming stripped 0 bases from V and 5 bases from J, with 13 bases between. The CDR3 sequence: CASSLTSRGEYGYTF. In nucleotides, the CDR3 is TGTGCCAGCAGCTTAACATCCAGGGGTGAATATGGCTACACCTTC.

The V call is TRBV27, the J call TRBJ2-7; 8 bases agree with TRBD1. The CDR3 totals 13 residues. The ends lost 4 bases at V and 6 bases at J; junction bases unmatched: 5. Germline loops: CDR1 MNHEY, CDR2 SMNVEV (reference sequence). CDR3 residues: CASSYGTGSEQYF. CDR3 nucleotides: TGTGCCAGCAGTTACGGGACAGGCAGCGAGCAGTACTTC.